This record covers a single T cell receptor (beta chain). Its cognate antigen has yet to be identified. No quality values exist for individual bases; no much larger clone is one base distant. The data derive from a study of T cells after yellow fever vaccination (dated by TCRdb to between 2018 and 2020). As for the study more broadly: Libraries from fractions with low cell numbers were prepared with the SMART-Seq v4 Ultra Low Input RNA kit. To follow T-cell clones before and after primary and booster YFV17D yellow fever vaccination, bulk TCR alpha and beta repertoires were sequenced over time. The cohort comprised two healthy male donors, one aged 18 to 30 and one aged 30 to 40 years. Blood samples were taken at several timepoints before and after primary and secondary immunization, and bulk PBMC replicates and cell subsets were isolated.

Sequencing instrument: Illumina NovaSeq 6000. TCR cDNA was synthesized by 5'RACE template switching, which introduced a universal primer site and unique molecular identifiers. Priming for cDNA synthesis came from both the TCR alpha and TCR beta constant segments. Libraries were amplified in two PCR steps, with sample barcodes and sequencing adapters added in the second step. Sequencing of the libraries was done on either Illumina HiSeq 2500 (2x100 bp) or NovaSeq (2x150 bp). Under the source paper's analysis protocol: Demultiplexing of reads and collapsing into UMI consensus sequences were performed with MIGEC, and V(D)J alignment was carried out with MiXCR. Clonotypes responding to the vaccine were identified with edgeR on replicate PBMC samples, with the criteria of FDR below 0.01 and a log2 fold change above 5 up to day 15. Each bulk clonotype was labeled CD4 or CD8 based on which sequenced repertoire, CD4 or CD8, contained the clonotype at higher abundance. Clones were called with MiXCR by TCRdb after fastp trimmed the public reads at Q25, and only in-frame beta chains were retained. Rows are unified per CDR3 protein, each entry keeping the most common DNA and genes. TCRdb's processing, not the authors' own work, is the source of the V and J calls. Across this sample there are about 130,000 distinct CDR3 sequences, with almost 9% seen only once. Of the sample, almost 40% falls within the top ten clones.

Points the paper makes about the study in general: Computational filtering was needed because FACS-sorted repertoires could contain abundant contaminating clonotypes from the bulk population. Most clones expanded after primary vaccination (about 95% of CD4 and about 85% of CD8) were re-detected after the booster, suggesting that broad memory maintenance occurred. A small fraction of clonotypes showed up in both the CD4 and CD8 compartments, probably as a result of convergent recombination. Compared with the primary T-cell response, the secondary T-cell response was weaker but faster, peaking on day 5 rather than day 15. The study included only a couple of donors, which limits how far the findings can be generalized.

Taken with the paper, the label for treatment or condition translates to: live attenuated yellow fever vaccine strain. PBMCs were isolated from peripheral blood using a standard Ficoll-Paque protocol. Dynabeads CD4 and CD8 positive selection kits were used to isolate the CD4 and CD8 T-cell fractions. RNA was extracted with TriZol from bulk PBMCs, CD4 and CD8 fractions, and dextramer-positive and dextramer-negative fractions. In the germline V gene (reference sequence), CDR1 corresponds to LNHDA and CDR2 to SQIVND. From its cysteine to its phenylalanine, the CDR3 spans 14 amino acids. The read is trimmed to its CDR3 DNA, 42 bases read in frame from base 1. V is cut by 6 bases and J by 3 bases, and the space between the germline ends is 12 bases.

The chain was built from TRBV19 and TRBJ2-1, and the D gene may be TRBD2, 6 bases matching. The sequence came from a man younger than 30 who received the YFV17D yellow fever vaccine. The starting material was CD8+ T cells sorted from PBMCs, obtained on the day of the yellow fever booster vaccination. The CDR3 in this case is CASRGAGIYNEQFF. The nucleotides are TGTGCCAGTAGGGGTGCGGGGATCTACAATGAGCAGTTCTTC.